Presented here are 10 T cell receptor beta chains from one specimen sequenced in a study of human thymus T cells. TCRdb's copy holds only in-frame clones and misses some; the assay was immunoSEQ multiplex PCR. The sample holds 78,000 or so clones, 90% to 97% seen once. Corrective heart surgery yielded resections, and these provided the thymus tissue. Sequenced material: thymus tissue. Receptor source: a boy in the first two years of life with a congenital heart defect but otherwise immunologically healthy.

V gene TRBV10-2 combines with J gene TRBJ1-2, with TRBD1 identical over 9 bases. V was pared by 1 base and J by 5 bases, with 8 bases of the junction left unmatched. CDR1 and CDR2 from the germline V gene are WSHSY and SAAADI. The CDR3 is 16 amino acids. The CDR3 reads CASSEFRQGGLYGYTF. CDR3 sequence (DNA): TGCGCCAGCAGTGAGTTCCGACAGGGGGGTCTATATGGCTACACCTTC.

The V call is TRBV6-5, the J call TRBJ2-7, with 7 nucleotides matching TRBD1. There are 13 residues in the CDR3. Germline V gives CDR1 MNHEY, CDR2 SVGAGI. Germline trimming cut 6 bases from V and 4 bases from J; bases unmatched to any gene: 6. CDR3 DNA: TGTGCCAGCAGCACAGACAGGGTTTACGAGCAGTACTTC. Translation: CASSTDRVYEQYF.

The chain recombines TRBV5-1 with TRBJ1-2; D perhaps matches TRBD1 (5 bases). The ends were cut back, 6 bases at V and 8 bases at J, with 17 bases in the middle. In germline, CDR1 is SGHRS, CDR2 YFSETQ. The CDR3 length is 13 residues. CDR3 loop: CASTTEEGRGYTF. Here the CDR3 DNA reads TGCGCCAGCACCACGGAAGAGGGGCGCGGCTACACCTTC.

This clone appeared a few times. V and J are TRBV7-9 and TRBJ1-2; tentative D call: TRBD1 (5 bases). V was trimmed by 2 bases and J by 6 bases, leaving 22 bases between them. This CDR3 region has 17 residues. Germline V gene sequence: CDR1 SEHNR, CDR2 FQNEAQ (reference sequence). The CDR3, as DNA: TGTGCCAGCAGCTTAAGTCCGGGGACGCCCGTCTTTAATGGCTACACCTTC. As protein: CASSLSPGTPVFNGYTF.

The chain is built from TRBV5-1 and TRBJ2-7; no clear D. The V end lost 3 bases, the J end lost 4 bases, and 5 bases lay between the germline ends. This CDR3 comprises 11 residues. Germline CDR1 and CDR2: SGHRS and YFSETQ. The CDR3 loop reads CASSSQYEQYF. In DNA, the CDR3 is TGCGCCAGCAGCTCGCAATACGAGCAGTACTTC.

The rearrangement uses TRBV19 and TRBJ1-5, with a possible D match to TRBD1 (5 bases). This CDR3 contains 15 residues. V lost 9 bases and J 1 base, leaving 16 bases between the germline ends. Per germline, CDR1 LNHDA and CDR2 SQIVND (reference sequence). The chain's CDR3 is CARKKRTPSNQPQHF. CDR3 DNA: TGTGCCAGGAAAAAAAGGACACCCAGCAATCAGCCCCAGCATTTT.

The rearrangement uses TRBV13 and TRBJ2-6; D remains unclear. The CDR3 is made up of 16 amino acids. V lost 5 bases and J lost 0, with 11 bases in between. Germline V gene data show CDR1 as PRHDT and CDR2 as FYEKMQ (reference sequence). The CDR3 coding sequence is TGTGCCAGCAGCCGAATTTCCTCCTCTGGGGCCAACGTCCTGACTTTC. Amino acids: CASSRISSSGANVLTF.

The CDR3 DNA is TGCAGCGCCCCGGGTAGGACTGAAGCTTTCTTT. This sequence encodes CSAPGRTEAFF. The chain uses TRBV29-1 and TRBJ1-1, with D hard to call. This CDR3 has 11 amino acids. Trimming shortened V by 7 bases and J by 5 bases, and 11 bases separated the two germline ends. Germline assignment: CDR1 SQVTM and CDR2 ANQGSEA.

This clone was detected only once. The chain has TRBV6-1 and TRBJ1-5, with a tentative D call TRBD1 (5 bases). Looked up from germline, CDR1 is MNHNS and CDR2 is SASEGT. CDR3 length: 17 residues. V was trimmed by 2 bases and J by 0 bases, leaving 14 bases between them. In DNA form, the CDR3 reads TGTGCCAGCAGTGAATGGGGGGGAGCTTATAGCAATCAGCCCCAGCATTTT. Encoded protein: CASSEWGGAYSNQPQHF.

This chain links TRBV29-1 with TRBJ1-2; a possible D gene is TRBD1 (5 bases). CDR3 length equals 18 residues. Deletions cut 3 bases from V and 7 bases from J, with 30 bases between. Germline-derived CDR1 and CDR2 are SQVTM and ANQGSEA. This CDR3 reads CSVEETGADFIAGSGYTF. The CDR3 DNA reads as TGCAGCGTTGAGGAGACCGGGGCAGACTTTATAGCGGGGAGTGGCTACACCTTC.